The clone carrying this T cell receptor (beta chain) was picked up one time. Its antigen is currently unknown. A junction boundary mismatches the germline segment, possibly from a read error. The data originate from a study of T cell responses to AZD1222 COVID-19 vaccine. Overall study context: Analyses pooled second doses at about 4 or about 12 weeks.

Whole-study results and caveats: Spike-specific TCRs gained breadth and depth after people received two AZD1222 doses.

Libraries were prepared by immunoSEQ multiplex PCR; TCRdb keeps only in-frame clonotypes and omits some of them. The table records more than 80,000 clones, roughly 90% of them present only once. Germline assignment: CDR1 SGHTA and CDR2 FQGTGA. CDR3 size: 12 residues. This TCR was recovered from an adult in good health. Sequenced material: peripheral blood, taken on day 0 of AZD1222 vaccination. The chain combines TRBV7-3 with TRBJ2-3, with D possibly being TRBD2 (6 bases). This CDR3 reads CASSSGREPDHF. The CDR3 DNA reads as TGTGCCAGCAGCTCTGGACGGGAGCCCGACCATTTT.